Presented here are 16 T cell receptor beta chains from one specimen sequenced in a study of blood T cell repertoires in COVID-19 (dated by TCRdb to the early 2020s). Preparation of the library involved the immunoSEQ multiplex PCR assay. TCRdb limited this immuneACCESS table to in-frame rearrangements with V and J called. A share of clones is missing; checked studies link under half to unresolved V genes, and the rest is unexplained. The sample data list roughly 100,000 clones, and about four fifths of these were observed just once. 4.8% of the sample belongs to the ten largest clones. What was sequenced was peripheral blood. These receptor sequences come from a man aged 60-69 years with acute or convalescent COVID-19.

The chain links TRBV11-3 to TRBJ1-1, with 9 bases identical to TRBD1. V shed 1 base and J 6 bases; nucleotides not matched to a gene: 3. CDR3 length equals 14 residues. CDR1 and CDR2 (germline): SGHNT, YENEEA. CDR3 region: CASSLGTGAAEAFF. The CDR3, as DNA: TGTGCCAGCAGCTTAGGGACAGGGGCAGCTGAAGCTTTCTTT.

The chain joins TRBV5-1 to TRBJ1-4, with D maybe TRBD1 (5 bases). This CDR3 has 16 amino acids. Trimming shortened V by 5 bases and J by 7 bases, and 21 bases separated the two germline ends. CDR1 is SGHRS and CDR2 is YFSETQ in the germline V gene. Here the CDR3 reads CASSTGTHAGGEKLFF. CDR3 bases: TGCGCCAGCAGTACAGGTACCCACGCAGGTGGTGAAAAACTGTTTTTT.

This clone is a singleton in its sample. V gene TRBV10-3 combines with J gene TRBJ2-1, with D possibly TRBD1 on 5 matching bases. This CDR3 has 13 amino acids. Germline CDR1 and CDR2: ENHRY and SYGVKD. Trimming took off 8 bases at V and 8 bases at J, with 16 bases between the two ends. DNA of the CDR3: TGTGCCATCGGACGGAACGTAGGGGATGAGCAGTTCTTC. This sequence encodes CAIGRNVGDEQFF.

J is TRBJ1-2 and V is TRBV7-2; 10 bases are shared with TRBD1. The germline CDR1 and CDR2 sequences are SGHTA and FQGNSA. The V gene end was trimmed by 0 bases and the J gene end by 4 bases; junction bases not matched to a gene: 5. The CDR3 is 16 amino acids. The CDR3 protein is CASSLAGTGVTYGYTF. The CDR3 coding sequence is TGTGCCAGCAGCTTAGCTGGGACAGGGGTAACCTATGGCTACACCTTC.

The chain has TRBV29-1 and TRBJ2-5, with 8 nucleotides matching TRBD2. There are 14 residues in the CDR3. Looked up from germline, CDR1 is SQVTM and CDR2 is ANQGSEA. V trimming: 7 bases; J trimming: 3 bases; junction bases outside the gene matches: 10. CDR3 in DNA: TGCAGCGCTCAACAAGGTAGCGGGAAAGAGACCCAGTACTTC. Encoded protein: CSAQQGSGKETQYF.

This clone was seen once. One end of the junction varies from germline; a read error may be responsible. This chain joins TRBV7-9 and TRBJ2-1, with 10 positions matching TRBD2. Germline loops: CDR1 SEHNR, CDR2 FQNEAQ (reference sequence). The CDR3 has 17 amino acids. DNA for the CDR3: TGTGCCAGCAGCCTAGCATCCGGGACTAGCGTGTACAATGAGCAGTTCTTC. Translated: CASSLASGTSVYNEQFF.

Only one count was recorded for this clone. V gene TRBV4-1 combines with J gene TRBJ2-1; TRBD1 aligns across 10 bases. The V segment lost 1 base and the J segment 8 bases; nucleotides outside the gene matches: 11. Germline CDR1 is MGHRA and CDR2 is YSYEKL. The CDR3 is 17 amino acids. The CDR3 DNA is TGCGCCAGCAGCCAAGCCTTGACAGGGGGCGCGATAGATGAGCAGTTCTTC. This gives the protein CASSQALTGGAIDEQFF.

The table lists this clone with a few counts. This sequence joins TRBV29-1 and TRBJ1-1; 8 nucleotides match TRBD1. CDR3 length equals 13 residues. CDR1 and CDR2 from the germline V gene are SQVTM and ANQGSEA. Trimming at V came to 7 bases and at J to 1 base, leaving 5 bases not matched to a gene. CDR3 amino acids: CSASDRANTEAFF. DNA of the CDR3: TGCAGCGCCTCGGACAGGGCGAACACTGAAGCTTTCTTT. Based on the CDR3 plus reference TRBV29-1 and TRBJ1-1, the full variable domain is SAVISQKPSRDICQRGTSLTIQCQVDSQVTMMFWYRQQPGQSLTLIATANQGSEATYESGFVIDKFPISRPNLTFSTLTVSNMSPEDSSIYLCSASDRANTEAFFGQGTRLTVV.

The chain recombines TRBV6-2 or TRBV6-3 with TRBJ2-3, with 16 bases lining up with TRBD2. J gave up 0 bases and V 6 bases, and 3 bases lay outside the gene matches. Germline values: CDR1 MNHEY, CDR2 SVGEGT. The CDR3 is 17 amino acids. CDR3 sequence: CASSGTSGRGSTDTQYF. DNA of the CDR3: TGTGCCAGCAGCGGGACTAGCGGGAGGGGTAGCACAGATACGCAGTATTTT.

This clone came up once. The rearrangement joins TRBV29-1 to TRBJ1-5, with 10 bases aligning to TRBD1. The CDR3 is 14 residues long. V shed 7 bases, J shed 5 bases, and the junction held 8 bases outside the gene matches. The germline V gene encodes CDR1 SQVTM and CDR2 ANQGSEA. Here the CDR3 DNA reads TGCAGCGCGGGACAGGGGAACGGCGATCAGCCCCAGCATTTT. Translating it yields CSAGQGNGDQPQHF.

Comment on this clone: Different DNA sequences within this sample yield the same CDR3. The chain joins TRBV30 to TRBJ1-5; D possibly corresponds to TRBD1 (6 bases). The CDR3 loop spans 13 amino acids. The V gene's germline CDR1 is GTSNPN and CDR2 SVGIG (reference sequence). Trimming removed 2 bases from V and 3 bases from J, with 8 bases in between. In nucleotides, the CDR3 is TGTGCCTGGAGTCGGGACACCAATCAGCCCCAGCATTTT. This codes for CAWSRDTNQPQHF.

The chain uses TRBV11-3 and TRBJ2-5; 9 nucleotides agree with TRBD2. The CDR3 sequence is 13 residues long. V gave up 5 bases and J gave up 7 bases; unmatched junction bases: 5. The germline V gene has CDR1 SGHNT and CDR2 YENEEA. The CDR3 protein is CASSVTSGGTQYF. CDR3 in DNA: TGTGCCAGCAGCGTGACTAGCGGCGGGACCCAGTACTTC.

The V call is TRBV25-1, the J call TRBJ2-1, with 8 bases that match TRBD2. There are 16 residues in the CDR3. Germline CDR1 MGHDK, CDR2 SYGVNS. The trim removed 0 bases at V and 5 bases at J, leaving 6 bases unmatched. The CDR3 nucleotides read TGTGCCAGCAGTGAATACGCGGGAGGCAAACACAATGAGCAGTTCTTC. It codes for CASSEYAGGKHNEQFF.

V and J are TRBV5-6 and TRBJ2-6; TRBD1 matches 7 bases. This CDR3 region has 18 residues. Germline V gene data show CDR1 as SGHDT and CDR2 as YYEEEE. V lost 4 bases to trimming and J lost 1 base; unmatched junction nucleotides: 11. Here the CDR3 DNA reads TGTGCCAGCAGCCCTCTGACAGGGATCACGTCTGGGGCCAACGTCCTGACTTTC. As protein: CASSPLTGITSGANVLTF.

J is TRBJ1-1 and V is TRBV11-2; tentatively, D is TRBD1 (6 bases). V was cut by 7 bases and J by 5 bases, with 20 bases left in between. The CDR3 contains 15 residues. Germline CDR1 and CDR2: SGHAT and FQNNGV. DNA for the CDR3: TGTGCCAGCACCCCACAGGGAGGGTTTTGGACTGAAGCTTTCTTT. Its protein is CASTPQGGFWTEAFF.

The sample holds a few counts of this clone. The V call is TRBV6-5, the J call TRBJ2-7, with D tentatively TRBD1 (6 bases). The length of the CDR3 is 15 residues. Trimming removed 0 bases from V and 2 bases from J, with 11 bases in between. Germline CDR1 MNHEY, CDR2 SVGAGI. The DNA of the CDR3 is TGTGCCAGCAGTTACTCGAAGGCAGGGGCCTACGAGCAGTACTTC. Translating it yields CASSYSKAGAYEQYF.